This TCR beta chain derives from a study of monozygotic twins with inflammatory bowel disease (dated by TCRdb to about 2019). For the study in its entirety: The complete study included about 28 monozygotic twin pairs: 19 IBD-discordant Danish pairs and nine German pairs, of which four were IBD-concordant and five were IBD-discordant. The search for disease-associated traits relied mainly on comparing IBD patients with their genetically identical healthy co-twins within discordant pairs. Each individual had, on average, about 151 000 unique TCRalpha sequences and 181 000 unique TCRbeta sequences available for analysis.

From each donor, an approximately 2.7 ml peripheral blood sample was collected into PAXgene tubes and kept at -80 degrees C. Total RNA was isolated from whole blood with the PAXgene blood miRNA kit on an automated QIAcube, without T cell sorting. Peripheral blood from monozygotic twin pairs who were concordant or discordant for inflammatory bowel disease underwent deep TCRalpha and TCRbeta repertoire profiling using unique molecular barcoding. Smoking habits were recorded for all twin pairs, with individuals classified as current, former or never smokers. CDR1 and CDR2 were assigned from the germline V gene as LGHNA and YNFKEQ. There are 15 amino acids in the CDR3, from cysteine to phenylalanine inclusive. No DNA was logged. As regards this clonotype: Its antigen remains undetermined.

What the authors observed across the whole study: No single strong signal or clonotype linked to IBD turned up in the results, so the idea that one exists was not supported. Concordant and discordant twins showed no difference in repertoire similarity, possibly because of limited statistical power. The analysis was unable to tell different T cell subtypes apart. Measured by the inverse Simpson index, TCRbeta repertoire diversity was lower in IBD patients than in their healthy co-twins. Fewer clonotypes were shared with other individuals by IBD patients than by healthy twins, most markedly in patients showing signs of disease activity. Differing immunosuppressive treatments among patients may have added background noise and inter-individual variability to the repertoires.

The library was prepared using 5' RACE. For each TCR library, approximately 3,700 ng of total RNA was used. For each sample, cDNA was synthesized in eight separate reactions using SMARTScribe reverse transcriptase. During cDNA synthesis, unique molecular identifiers containing a 6-nucleotide sample barcode were introduced by template switching. Two nested PCRs of about 16 and 10 cycles amplified the TCRalpha and TCRbeta cDNA, and bead purification followed each PCR. Before amplification, the cDNA was both treated with uracil DNA-glycosylase and purified with the QIAquick PCR purification kit. In the second PCR, Illumina TruSeq-compatible adapters and sample-specific barcodes were added. TapeStation and Qubit were used to check library quality and concentration, and 4 to 6 ng of each library went into the pool. The pooled libraries were sequenced with 2 x 100 bp reads and custom sequencing primers on an Illumina HiSeq2500 single-index Rapid Run. Turning to the authors' computational methods: MiGEC version 1.2.6 was used for UMI-based consensus assembly, which corrected PCR and sequencing errors. MiXCR version 2.1.1 was used for V(D)J alignment, clonotype assembly and CDR3 extraction. Normalisation of gene usage, clonotype sharing and MAIT/NKT TCR abundance was achieved by analysing the top 1000, 10 000 and 20 000 clonotypes per sample. After downsampling to 27 000 UMIs, diversity was calculated as the inverse Simpson index using the vegan R package. Statistical testing used paired Mann-Whitney U tests on the discordant twin pairs and applied Benjamini-Hochberg correction for multiple testing. TCRdb reprocessed the reads and assigns one entry to each CDR3 protein sequence, leaving out DNA. The V and J calls reflect TCRdb's pipeline rather than the authors' work. The sample table on file contains more than 110,000 distinct CDR3 sequences. The ten largest clones capture roughly 1.2% of the sample.

This TCR was sampled from a human donor with ulcerative colitis or Crohn's disease, or a healthy co-twin of an affected twin (not recorded which). The sequencing sample was made of blood. The rearrangement combines TRBV4-2 with TRBJ1-3; no DNA is available, so the TRBD1 call from TCRdb remains unchecked. The CDR3 here reads CASSRLLGPGNTIYF.